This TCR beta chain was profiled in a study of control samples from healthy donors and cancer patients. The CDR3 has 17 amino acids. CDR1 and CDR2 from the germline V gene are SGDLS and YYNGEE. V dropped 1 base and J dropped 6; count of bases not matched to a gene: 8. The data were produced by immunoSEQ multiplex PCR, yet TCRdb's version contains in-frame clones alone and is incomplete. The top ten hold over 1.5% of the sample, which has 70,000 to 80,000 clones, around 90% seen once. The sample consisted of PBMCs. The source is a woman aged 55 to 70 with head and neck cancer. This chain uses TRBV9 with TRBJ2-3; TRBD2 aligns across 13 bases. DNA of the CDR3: TGTGCCAGCAGCGTACCGGGGACTAGCGGGGCAGTGGATACGCAGTATTTT. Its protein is CASSVPGTSGAVDTQYF.